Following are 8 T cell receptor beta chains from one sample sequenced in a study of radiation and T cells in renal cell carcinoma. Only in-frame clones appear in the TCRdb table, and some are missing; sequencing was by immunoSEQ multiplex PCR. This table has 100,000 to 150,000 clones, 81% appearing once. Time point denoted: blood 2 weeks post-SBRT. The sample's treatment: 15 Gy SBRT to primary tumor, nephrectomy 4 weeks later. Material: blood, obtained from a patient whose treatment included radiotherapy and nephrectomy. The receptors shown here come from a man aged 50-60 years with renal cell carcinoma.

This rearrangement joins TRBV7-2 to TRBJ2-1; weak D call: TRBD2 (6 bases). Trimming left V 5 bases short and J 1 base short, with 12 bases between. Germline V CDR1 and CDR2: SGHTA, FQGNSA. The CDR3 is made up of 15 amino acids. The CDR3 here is CASSLTGTSYNEQFF. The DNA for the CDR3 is TGTGCCAGCAGCCTGACCGGGACTTCCTACAATGAGCAGTTCTTC.

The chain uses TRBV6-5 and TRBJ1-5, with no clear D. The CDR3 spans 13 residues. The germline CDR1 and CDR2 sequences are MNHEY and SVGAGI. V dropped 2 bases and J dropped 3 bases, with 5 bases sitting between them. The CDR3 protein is CASSYTINQPQHF. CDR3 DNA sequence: TGTGCCAGCAGTTACACCATCAATCAGCCCCAGCATTTT.

The CDR3 protein is CAWSVLGFTYEQYF. The DNA of the CDR3 is TGTGCCTGGAGTGTTCTTGGATTCACCTACGAGCAGTACTTC. The rearrangement uses TRBV30 and TRBJ2-7, with D hard to call. Germline V lookup: CDR1 GTSNPN, CDR2 SVGIG (reference sequence). The CDR3 is 14 residues long. Deletions cut 0 bases from V and 2 bases from J, with 11 bases between.

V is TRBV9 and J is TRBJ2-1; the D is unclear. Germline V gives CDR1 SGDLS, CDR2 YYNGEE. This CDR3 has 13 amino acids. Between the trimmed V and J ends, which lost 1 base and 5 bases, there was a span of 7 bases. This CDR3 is CASSVYGDNEQFF. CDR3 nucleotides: TGTGCCAGCAGCGTATATGGGGACAATGAGCAGTTCTTC.

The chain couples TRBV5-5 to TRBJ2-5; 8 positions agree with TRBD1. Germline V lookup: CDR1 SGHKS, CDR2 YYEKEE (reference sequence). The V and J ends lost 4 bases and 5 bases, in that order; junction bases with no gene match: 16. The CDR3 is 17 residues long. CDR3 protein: CASSPTGWTGNTETQYF. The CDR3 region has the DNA TGTGCCAGCAGCCCGACAGGATGGACAGGGAATACGGAGACCCAGTACTTC.

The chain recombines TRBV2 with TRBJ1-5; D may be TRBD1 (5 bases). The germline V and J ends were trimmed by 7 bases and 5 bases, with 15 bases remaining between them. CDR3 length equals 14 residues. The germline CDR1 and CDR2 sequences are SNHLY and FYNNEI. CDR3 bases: TGTGCCAGCACCCGTTTTGGAGGGGATCAGCCCCAGCATTTT. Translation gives CASTRFGGDQPQHF.

CDR3 sequence: CASSPGTGGPNEKLFF. In DNA form, the CDR3 reads TGTGCCAGCAGTCCCGGGACAGGGGGCCCTAATGAAAAACTGTTTTTT. This rearrangement joins TRBV9 to TRBJ1-4, with 12 positions matching TRBD1. CDR1 is SGDLS, CDR2 YYNGEE, per germline. Trimming at V came to 5 bases and at J to 3 bases, leaving 5 bases not matched to a gene. The CDR3 is made up of 16 amino acids. The complete variable domain, with remaining parts taken from reference TRBV9 and TRBJ1-4, reads DSGVTQTPKHLITATGQRVTLRCSPRSGDLSVYWYQQSLDQGLQFLIQYYNGEERAKGNILERFSAQQFPDLHSELNLSSLELGDSALYFCASSPGTGGPNEKLFFGSGTQLSVL.

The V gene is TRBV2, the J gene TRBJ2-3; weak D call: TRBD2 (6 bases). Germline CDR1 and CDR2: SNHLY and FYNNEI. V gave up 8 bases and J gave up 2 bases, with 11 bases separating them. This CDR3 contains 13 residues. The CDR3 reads CASGGLYTDTQYF. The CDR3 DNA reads TGTGCCAGCGGGGGACTGTACACAGATACGCAGTATTTT.